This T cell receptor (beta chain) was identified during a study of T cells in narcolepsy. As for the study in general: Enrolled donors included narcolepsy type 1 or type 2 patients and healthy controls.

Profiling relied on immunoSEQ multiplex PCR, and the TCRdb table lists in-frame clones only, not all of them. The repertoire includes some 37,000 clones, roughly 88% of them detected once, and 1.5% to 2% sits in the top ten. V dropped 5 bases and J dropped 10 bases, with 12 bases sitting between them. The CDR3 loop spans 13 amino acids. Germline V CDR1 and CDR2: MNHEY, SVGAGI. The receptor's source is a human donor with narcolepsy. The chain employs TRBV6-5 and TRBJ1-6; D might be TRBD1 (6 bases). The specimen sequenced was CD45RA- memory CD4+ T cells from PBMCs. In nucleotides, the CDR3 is TGTGCCAGCAGTCGACAGGATGACTCACCCCTCCACTTT. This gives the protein CASSRQDDSPLHF.